These 29 T cell receptor beta chains share one sample of origin, sequenced in a study of T cells in Graves' hyperthyroidism and ophthalmopathy. Regions amplified from RNA transcripts were the TCR beta CDR3 regions. HTBI primers were the set used in a first-round RT-PCR of the TCR CDR3. Each CDR3 protein is one row after TCRdb ran MiXCR on the multiplex PCR reads. The top ten clones hold about 5.8% of a sample with approximately 620,000 distinct CDR3 sequences, 14% of them seen once. The sample was blood. Receptors originate from a woman in her twenties or thirties with Graves' hyperthyroidism that later progressed to Graves' ophthalmopathy.

The rearrangement links TRBV5-8 to TRBJ1-4, with 8 bases identical to TRBD1. Losses at the gene ends were 3 bases for V and 2 bases for J; bases not matched to a gene: 6. This CDR3 is 16 amino acids long. The V gene's germline CDR1 is SGHTS and CDR2 YDEGEE. The CDR3 bases are TGTGCCAGCAGCTCGGGACAGGTGGTTACTAATGAAAAACTGTTTTTT. Translation: CASSSGQVVTNEKLFF. The whole variable domain, filled in from reference TRBV5-8 and TRBJ1-4, reads EAGVTQSPTHLIKTRGQQATLRCSPISGHTSVYWYQQALGLGLQFLLWYDEGEERNRGNFPPRFSGRQFPNYSSELNVNALELEDSALYLCASSSGQVVTNEKLFFGSGTQLSVL.

There are a few counts of this clonotype. The chain is built from TRBV6-1 and TRBJ2-4; TRBD2 aligns across 13 bases. The junction had 12 bases not matched to a gene; V was cut back by 4 bases and J by 0 bases. Germline values: CDR1 MNHNS, CDR2 SASEGT. This CDR3 region has 20 residues. The CDR3 DNA sequence: TGTGCCAGCAGTGCCCGGGGACTAGCGGGACAGCCAATAGCCAAAAACATTCAGTACTTC. Translation: CASSARGLAGQPIAKNIQYF.

This clonotype was counted many times. V usage is TRBV5-6 and J usage is TRBJ2-7, with 7 positions matching TRBD1. Germline V gene sequence: CDR1 SGHDT, CDR2 YYEEEE. There are 19 residues in the CDR3. Germline trimming cut 2 bases from V and 2 bases from J; bases unmatched to any gene: 19. The CDR3 DNA is TGTGCCAGCAGCTTCATTTTGGAGAAGCCGGGACAGTCTCCCTACGAGCAGTACTTC. Amino acids: CASSFILEKPGQSPYEQYF.

This clonotype has at least ten counts. Here the CDR3 reads CASSQARVGIGQPQHF. The CDR3 DNA is TGCGCCAGCAGCCAAGCCAGGGTAGGGATAGGTCAGCCCCAGCATTTT. The chain is built from TRBV4-1 and TRBJ1-5, with a tentative D call TRBD1 (5 bases). Trimming took 1 base from V and 6 from J, leaving 16 bases between them. The CDR3 extends over 16 amino acids. In germline, CDR1 is MGHRA, CDR2 YSYEKL.

This clonotype came up many times. The chain has TRBV6-2 or TRBV6-3 and TRBJ1-5; TRBD1 is a possible D gene (5 bases). Trimming took off 6 bases at V and 3 bases at J, with 21 bases between the two ends. The length of the CDR3 is 17 residues. From germline, CDR1 is MNHEY and CDR2 SVGEGT. The CDR3: CASRGLGVEKDNQPQHF. The CDR3 DNA reads TGTGCCAGCAGAGGCCTAGGGGTAGAAAAAGACAATCAGCCCCAGCATTTT.

This clonotype was recorded many times. The chain carries TRBV12-3 or TRBV12-4 and TRBJ2-5; a possible D gene is TRBD1 (6 bases). The CDR3 sequence is 14 residues long. Trimming took off 5 bases at V and 5 bases at J, with 15 bases between the two ends. DNA of the CDR3: TGTGCCAGCAGTCTCCGACAGGTTGGGGAGACCCAGTACTTC. Residues: CASSLRQVGETQYF.

This clonotype was detected ten times or more. The CDR3 DNA reads TGCAGTGCTCTCTGGGGGTACGAGCAGTACTTC. It specifies CSALWGYEQYF. This chain joins TRBV20-1 and TRBJ2-7, with D perhaps TRBD1 or TRBD2 (5 bases each). V lost 5 bases and J lost 4, with 9 bases in between. Germline assignment: CDR1 DFQATT and CDR2 SNEGSKA (reference sequence). This CDR3 has 11 amino acids.

In its sample, this clonotype was seen many times. The CDR3 nucleotides are TGTGCCAGCAGCCCTAGTGGGGGGCCGAGCACTGAAGCTTTCTTT. Translating gives CASSPSGGPSTEAFF. The V and J genes are TRBV11-3 and TRBJ1-1; possible D gene TRBD1, 6 bases. Germline CDR1 is SGHNT and CDR2 is YENEEA. The CDR3 consists of 15 residues. Deletions cut 5 bases from V and 4 bases from J, with 17 bases between.

The chain joins TRBV6-1 to TRBJ2-2; 8 bases fit TRBD2. After removal of 5 bases from V and 4 bases from J, the junction contained 6 bases not matched to a gene. Germline V CDR1 and CDR2: MNHNS, SASEGT. The CDR3 consists of 15 residues. The CDR3 DNA is TGTGCCAGCAGTTATTTAGCGGGATCCACCGGGGAGCTGTTTTTT. Translated, it gives CASSYLAGSTGELFF.

This clonotype was seen many times. CDR3 nucleotide sequence: TGCAGTGCTAGTGAGGTGCAGGAGACCCAGTACTTC. This gives the protein CSASEVQETQYF. This chain connects TRBV20-1 to TRBJ2-5; D is ambiguous. The CDR3 has 12 residues. The V end was cut by 3 bases, the J end by 5 bases, with 10 bases between. Germline loops: CDR1 DFQATT, CDR2 SNEGSKA (reference sequence).

The gene calls are TRBV28 and TRBJ1-5; 9 bases agree with TRBD1. After removal of 2 bases from V and 11 bases from J, the junction contained 10 bases not matched to a gene. The germline gives CDR1 MDHEN, CDR2 SYDVKM. The CDR3 totals 15 residues. Here the CDR3 DNA reads TGTGCCAGCAGTTTAGACAGGGGGATGTACAGGGCCCAGCATTTT. It encodes CASSLDRGMYRAQHF.

Comment on this clonotype: Likely a read error: the CDR3 ends without its conserved phenylalanine or tryptophan. The V gene is TRBV7-3, the J gene TRBJ2-3; 12 bases are a match to TRBD2. Germline V gene sequence: CDR1 SGHTA, CDR2 FQGTGA. With 4 bases clipped from V and 4 bases from J, the junction kept 3 bases outside the gene matches. The CDR3 runs 15 residues. CDR3 coding DNA: TGTGCCAGCAGCTCCCTAGCGGGAGGGCCAGATACGCAGTATTGT. Encoded protein: CASSSLAGGPDTQYC.

This chain joins TRBV24-1 and TRBJ2-1; TRBD2 might be the D (6 bases). This CDR3 is 17 amino acids long. Trimming cost V 3 bases and J 7 bases, with 21 bases left between them. The germline V gene encodes CDR1 KGHDR and CDR2 SFDVKD. CDR3 protein: CATSDPGLPATMNEQFF. CDR3 sequence (DNA): TGTGCCACCAGTGATCCTGGACTACCCGCTACAATGAATGAGCAGTTCTTC.

The chain combines TRBV19 with TRBJ2-5, with 9 bases fitting TRBD1. CDR3 length: 15 residues. The germline gives CDR1 LNHDA, CDR2 SQIVND (reference sequence). V gave up 7 bases and J gave up 4 bases; unmatched junction bases: 10. The CDR3 DNA reads TGTGCCAGTACCCCTAGGACAGGGGCCCGAGAGACCCAGTACTTC. Translating gives CASTPRTGARETQYF.

The sample holds a few counts of this clonotype. The chain employs TRBV27 and TRBJ2-3, with a tentative D call TRBD1 (7 bases). Germline V gene data show CDR1 as MNHEY and CDR2 as SMNVEV (reference sequence). V was shortened by 7 bases and J by 3 bases, with 17 bases between the two germline ends. This CDR3 region has 15 residues. The CDR3 sequence is CASIPAGGLTDTQYF. The DNA of the CDR3 is TGTGCCAGCATTCCGGCAGGGGGGTTGACAGATACGCAGTATTTT.

V usage is TRBV6-1 and J usage is TRBJ2-1; 9 bases line up with TRBD2. The J segment lost 7 bases and the V segment lost 6 bases, leaving 16 bases of the junction unmatched. Germline V gives CDR1 MNHNS, CDR2 SASEGT. This CDR3 comprises 17 residues. CDR3 DNA sequence: TGTGCCAGCAGCGCACCGGGGCGGGAGGGCCACAGGAATGAGCAGTTCTTC. Residues: CASSAPGREGHRNEQFF.

This clonotype has ten or more counts. This rearrangement joins TRBV27 to TRBJ2-1; TRBD2 matches 7 bases. Per germline, CDR1 MNHEY and CDR2 SMNVEV (reference sequence). The CDR3 contains 16 residues. After removal of 2 bases from V and 3 bases from J, the junction contained 7 bases not matched to a gene. The CDR3 reads CASSLKAGVNYNEQFF. The CDR3 DNA follows: TGTGCCAGCAGTTTAAAGGCGGGAGTGAACTACAATGAGCAGTTCTTC.

This clonotype was recorded a few times. The junction departs from the called germline gene at one end, perhaps through a read error. The chain employs TRBV12-3 or TRBV12-4 and TRBJ2-7, with TRBD2 matching over 8 bases. The CDR3 extends over 15 amino acids. This CDR3 is CASSPGAGGSYEKYF. The CDR3 DNA is TGTGCCAGCAGTCCGGGCGCGGGAGGCTCCTACGAGAAGTACTTC.

This clonotype was recorded many times. The rearrangement joins TRBV11-3 to TRBJ1-2; D remains ambiguous. This CDR3 has 13 amino acids. CDR1 and CDR2 (germline): SGHNT, YENEEA. The germline V and J ends were trimmed by 5 bases and 4 bases, with 11 bases remaining between them. In nucleotides, the CDR3 is TGTGCCAGCAGCCATACCGGAACCTATGGCTACACCTTC. It is translated as CASSHTGTYGYTF.

The table lists this clonotype with many counts. This rearrangement joins TRBV20-1 to TRBJ1-3, with D maybe TRBD1 (5 bases). V was trimmed by 3 bases and J by 0 bases, leaving 9 bases between them. The CDR3 has 14 residues. CDR1 is DFQATT, CDR2 SNEGSKA, per germline (reference sequence). CDR3 loop: CSASGGGSGNTIYF. CDR3 DNA: TGCAGTGCTAGTGGGGGGGGCTCTGGAAACACCATATATTTT.

This clonotype has at least ten counts. This chain uses TRBV7-2 with TRBJ1-1; TRBD1 matches at 7 bases. Germline values: CDR1 SGHTA, CDR2 FQGNSA. The CDR3 contains 15 residues. With V trimmed by 5 bases and J by 0 bases, 6 bases remained unmatched. DNA for the CDR3: TGTGCCAGCAGCAGACAGGGAGGGCTGAACACTGAAGCTTTCTTT. Amino acid sequence: CASSRQGGLNTEAFF.

This clonotype showed up many times. The chain uses TRBV19 and TRBJ2-1; unclear D gene. Germline CDR1 reads LNHDA; CDR2 reads SQIVND (reference sequence). This CDR3 region has 16 residues. V gave up 1 base and J gave up 0 bases, with 10 bases separating them. CDR3 sequence reads: CASSIVGWSSYNEQFF. Written as DNA, the CDR3 is TGTGCCAGTAGTATAGTCGGCTGGAGCTCCTACAATGAGCAGTTCTTC.

In its sample, this clonotype was seen a few times. The chain is built from TRBV12-3 or TRBV12-4 and TRBJ2-7; the D gene is possibly TRBD2 (6 bases). Trimming took 2 bases from V and 4 from J, leaving 12 bases between them. The CDR3 covers 14 residues. CDR3 in DNA: TGTGCCAGCAGTTTATCCGGGAGTAGGTACGAGCAGTACTTC. Translated, it gives CASSLSGSRYEQYF.

This clonotype was observed at least ten times. V gene TRBV28 combines with J gene TRBJ1-4, with D perhaps matching TRBD1 (6 bases). This CDR3 comprises 14 residues. The germline gives CDR1 MDHEN, CDR2 SYDVKM. Deletions cut 8 bases from V and 5 bases from J, with 15 bases between. CDR3 protein: CASFPGTQNEKLFF. CDR3 in DNA: TGTGCCAGCTTCCCGGGGACACAAAATGAAAAACTGTTTTTT. The entire variable domain, with the rest obtained from reference TRBV28 and TRBJ1-4, is as follows: DVKVTQSSRYLVKRTGEKVFLECVQDMDHENMFWYRQDPGLGLRLIYFSYDVKMKEKGDIPEGYSVSREKKERFSLILESASTNQTSMYLCASFPGTQNEKLFFGSGTQLSVL.

There are many counts of this clonotype. The V gene is TRBV6-2 or TRBV6-3, the J gene TRBJ2-1; unclear D gene. Germline values: CDR1 MNHEY, CDR2 SVGEGT. The CDR3 loop spans 15 amino acids. Trimming cost V 2 bases and J 7 bases, with 15 bases left between them. CDR3 in DNA: TGTGCCAGCAGTTACGTCAGGTCCGTCGTTAATGAGCAGTTCTTC. As protein: CASSYVRSVVNEQFF.

This clonotype appeared many times. The chain carries TRBV30 and TRBJ1-2; D gene ambiguous. CDR3 length: 13 amino acids. Trimming stripped 3 bases from V and 0 bases from J, with 8 bases between. The germline V gene has CDR1 GTSNPN and CDR2 SVGIG (reference sequence). The CDR3 sequence: CAWRKGTNYGYTF. Here the CDR3 DNA reads TGTGCCTGGAGAAAAGGCACTAACTATGGCTACACCTTC.

This clonotype turned up a few times. The rearrangement joins TRBV3-1 to TRBJ2-3, with 12 bases matching TRBD2. CDR1 and CDR2 from the germline V gene are LGHDT and YNNKEL (reference sequence). The CDR3 contains 17 residues. Losses at the gene ends were 4 bases for V and 2 bases for J; bases not matched to a gene: 7. The CDR3 region is CASSPRLAGEFTDTQYF. The CDR3 coding sequence is TGTGCCAGCAGCCCTAGACTAGCGGGAGAGTTCACAGATACGCAGTATTTT.

In this sample, this clonotype turned up a few times. V gene TRBV6-1 combines with J gene TRBJ2-4, with D unclear. V lost 10 bases and J lost 12, with 22 bases in between. The CDR3 contains 13 residues. Per germline, CDR1 MNHNS and CDR2 SASEGT. The CDR3 protein is CATLVRNTESQYF. CDR3 DNA: TGTGCCACCTTAGTCAGGAACACGGAATCTCAGTACTTC.

This clonotype was recorded a few times. This chain uses TRBV6-2 or TRBV6-3 with TRBJ2-5, with 8 bases fitting TRBD2. This CDR3 is 14 amino acids long. With 2 bases clipped from V and 1 base from J, the junction kept 0 bases outside the gene matches. Germline V lookup: CDR1 MNHEY, CDR2 SVGEGT. The CDR3 DNA is TGTGCCAGCAGTTACGCGGGAGGCCAAGAGACCCAGTACTTC. This sequence encodes CASSYAGGQETQYF.